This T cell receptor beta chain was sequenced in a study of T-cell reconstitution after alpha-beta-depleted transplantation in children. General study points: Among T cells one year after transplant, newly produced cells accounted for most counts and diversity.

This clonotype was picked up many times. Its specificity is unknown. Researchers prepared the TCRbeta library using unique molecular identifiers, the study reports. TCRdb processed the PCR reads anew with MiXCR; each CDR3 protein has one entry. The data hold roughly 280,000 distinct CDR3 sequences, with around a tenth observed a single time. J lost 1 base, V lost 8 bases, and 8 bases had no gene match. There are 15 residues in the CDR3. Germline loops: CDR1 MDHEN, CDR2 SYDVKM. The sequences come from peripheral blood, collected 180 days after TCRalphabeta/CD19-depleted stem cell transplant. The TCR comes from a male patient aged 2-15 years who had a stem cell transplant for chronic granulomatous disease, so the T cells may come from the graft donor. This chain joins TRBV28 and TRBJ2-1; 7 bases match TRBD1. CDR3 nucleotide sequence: TGTGCCAGCGAGGGGGCTGGGAAGTCCTACAATGAGCAGTTCTTC. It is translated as CASEGAGKSYNEQFF.